These 32 T cell receptor beta chains were all obtained from the same sample, sequenced in a study of blood T cells in healthy people across ages. Primers used in a second PCR of about 7 to 11 cycles were a sample-barcoded 5' primer and a J-beta primer mix. From the 5' RACE reads, TCRdb called clonotypes with MiXCR, one entry per CDR3 protein. The sample holds hundreds of thousands of distinct CDR3 sequences, approximately 60% seen once. The sample taken for sequencing was blood. These receptors originate from a man between 35 and 55 years old in good health.

A few counts support this clonotype. The chain carries TRBV29-1 and TRBJ1-5, with D uncertain. V was pared by 1 base and J by 6 bases, with 10 bases between. The CDR3 has 13 residues. The V gene's germline CDR1 is SQVTM and CDR2 ANQGSEA. CDR3: CSVEGGYGQPQHF. Here the CDR3 DNA reads TGCAGCGTTGAAGGGGGATACGGTCAGCCCCAGCATTTT.

This clonotype came up a few times. This rearrangement joins TRBV29-1 to TRBJ2-1, with a possible D match to TRBD2 (5 bases). CDR1 and CDR2 (germline): SQVTM, ANQGSEA. The CDR3 is 17 residues long. V was pared by 6 bases and J by 3 bases, with 24 bases between. CDR3 protein: CSVSSLREGLFYNEQFF. The CDR3 coding sequence is TGCAGCGTAAGTTCTTTGAGGGAAGGATTATTCTACAATGAGCAGTTCTTC.

This clonotype was seen a handful of times. The chain links TRBV27 to TRBJ2-5, with TRBD1 as a possible D gene (5 bases). The J call is doubtful: the DNA matches TRBJ2-7 better. The CDR3 has 13 amino acids. Germline CDR1 MNHEY, CDR2 SMNVEV (reference sequence). CDR3 in amino acids: CASSLGAYYEQYF. DNA for the CDR3: TGTGCCAGCAGTTTAGGGGCGTACTACGAGCAGTACTTC.

V usage is TRBV20-1 and J usage is TRBJ2-2; 11 positions match TRBD2. Trimming removed 5 bases from V and 4 bases from J; junction bases left unmatched: 6. There are 15 residues in the CDR3. Germline loops: CDR1 DFQATT, CDR2 SNEGSKA (reference sequence). CDR3 DNA: TGCAGTGCTGGTCTAGCGGGAGGTAGCACCGGGGAGCTGTTTTTT. As protein: CSAGLAGGSTGELFF.

This clonotype was observed a handful of times. This chain joins TRBV4-1 and TRBJ2-3, with D hard to call. The CDR3 consists of 17 residues. V lost 1 base, J lost 6 bases, and 20 bases lay in between. The V gene's germline CDR1 is MGHRA and CDR2 YSYEKL. DNA of the CDR3: TGCGCCAGCAGCCAAGTTGGCGAGACCAATCTTGTCGATACGCAGTATTTT. It translates to CASSQVGETNLVDTQYF.

This chain connects TRBV25-1 to TRBJ2-7; D may be TRBD2 (6 bases). The J call may be mistaken, given a closer DNA end match to TRBJ2-5. The V gene's germline CDR1 is MGHDK and CDR2 SYGVNS. There are 17 residues in the CDR3. The CDR3 region has the DNA TGTGCCAGCAGTGAATCCGGCGCGGGGACGTACCAAGAGACCCAGTACTTC. This translates into CASSESGAGTYQETQYF.

The rearrangement links TRBV24-1 to TRBJ2-2, with TRBD1 identical over 7 bases. CDR3 length: 17 residues. CDR1 and CDR2 (germline): KGHDR, SFDVKD. The ends lost 4 bases at V and 1 base at J; junction bases unmatched: 8. CDR3 sequence: CATSDPKTGRNTGELFF. The CDR3 bases are TGTGCCACCAGTGACCCAAAGACAGGGAGGAACACCGGGGAGCTGTTTTTT.

CDR3: CASSLTQAFYNEQYF. The CDR3 nucleotides read TGTGCCAGCAGCTTAACACAGGCCTTCTACAATGAGCAGTACTTC. The V call is TRBV11-2, the J call TRBJ2-7, with a tentative D call TRBD1 (5 bases). The germline V gene has CDR1 SGHAT and CDR2 FQNNGV. CDR3 length equals 15 residues. Trimming cost V 2 bases and J 7 bases, with 18 bases left between them.

The chain has TRBV12-3 or TRBV12-4 and TRBJ2-5, with TRBD2 matching 7 bases. The CDR3 has 13 residues. J gave up 5 bases and V 7 bases, and 7 bases lay outside the gene matches. The CDR3 sequence: CASKLLAMETQYF. The CDR3, as DNA: TGTGCCAGCAAGCTACTAGCGATGGAGACCCAGTACTTC.

This clonotype appeared many times. The J gene is TRBJ2-5, the V gene TRBV12-3 or TRBV12-4; 11 nucleotides align to TRBD2. This CDR3 region has 16 residues. Trimming took 6 bases from V and 1 from J; bases not matched to a gene: 7. The CDR3 DNA reads as TGTGCCAGCAGCCCCGGTCTAGCGGGAGGCCAAGAGACCCAGTACTTC. Amino acids: CASSPGLAGGQETQYF.

The chain employs TRBV7-8 and TRBJ1-2, with TRBD1 as a possible D gene (6 bases). CDR1 SGHVS and CDR2 FQNEAQ come from the germline V gene. With 8 bases removed from V and 5 bases from J, the gap between germline ends came to 15 bases. The CDR3 is made up of 13 amino acids. The CDR3 reads CASGPGGAYGYTF. CDR3 DNA sequence: TGTGCCAGCGGCCCTGGGGGGGCGTATGGCTACACCTTC.

The CDR3 spells CASSQEGGLADTQYF. The DNA of the CDR3 is TGTGCCAGCAGCCAAGAGGGCGGTTTGGCAGATACGCAGTATTTT. The V gene is TRBV4-2, the J gene TRBJ2-3; the D is unclear. The V gene lost 0 bases and the J gene lost 4 bases, with 11 bases spanning the gap. CDR3 length equals 15 residues. Per germline, CDR1 LGHNA and CDR2 YNFKEQ.

The chain employs TRBV29-1 and TRBJ2-5, with 8 positions matching TRBD1. Germline trimming cut 3 bases from V and 11 bases from J; bases unmatched to any gene: 8. The CDR3 loop spans 12 amino acids. Germline lookup yields CDR1 SQVTM and CDR2 ANQGSEA. CDR3 nucleotides: TGCAGCGTTGATCAGGGGGCGGCTGAGCAGTACTTC. Protein product: CSVDQGAAEQYF.

The chain employs TRBV29-1 and TRBJ2-1, with 7 positions matching TRBD2. The CDR3 has 13 amino acids. Germline V gene lookup returns CDR1 SQVTM and CDR2 ANQGSEA. Trimming took 5 bases from V and 12 from J; bases not matched to a gene: 13. The DNA for the CDR3 is TGCAGCGTTCGGGGGGTGACTAGAAGGGGGCAGTTCTTC. Its translation: CSVRGVTRRGQFF.

This clonotype was seen a single time. The chain has TRBV7-9 and TRBJ2-7; TRBD1 aligns across 7 bases. V lost 5 bases to trimming and J lost 5 bases; unmatched junction nucleotides: 9. CDR1 is SEHNR and CDR2 is FQNEAQ in the germline V gene (reference sequence). This CDR3 contains 14 residues. The CDR3 bases are TGTGCCAGCAGCGAGCAGGGACAGTCCCACGAGCAGTACTTC. This translates into CASSEQGQSHEQYF.

This chain uses TRBV28 with TRBJ2-5, with TRBD1 matching over 8 bases. The V gene's germline CDR1 is MDHEN and CDR2 SYDVKM. The V gene end was trimmed by 5 bases and the J gene end by 11 bases; junction bases not matched to a gene: 16. CDR3 length: 15 amino acids. The CDR3 sequence is CASSRTLGTGGGQYF. The CDR3 DNA reads TGTGCCAGCAGTAGGACTCTCGGGACAGGAGGCGGGCAGTACTTC.

The CDR3 DNA reads as TGTGCCAGCTGGTCCTCAAATGAGCAGTTCTTC. This encodes CASWSSNEQFF. This chain uses TRBV27 with TRBJ2-1; D not certain. Germline assignment: CDR1 MNHEY and CDR2 SMNVEV (reference sequence). V lost 8 bases and J 7 bases, leaving 9 bases between the germline ends. CDR3 length: 11 amino acids.

This rearrangement joins TRBV6-5 to TRBJ2-1; TRBD2 matches 8 bases. Germline V gene lookup returns CDR1 MNHEY and CDR2 SVGAGI. The length of the CDR3 is 18 residues. With 4 bases clipped from V and 0 bases from J, the junction kept 11 bases outside the gene matches. CDR3 protein: CASSFQGSGILSYNEQFF. As DNA, the CDR3 is TGTGCCAGCAGTTTCCAAGGTAGCGGGATCCTCTCCTACAATGAGCAGTTCTTC.

This clonotype has only a few counts. V gene TRBV27 combines with J gene TRBJ2-7; D call uncertain. The V gene's germline CDR1 is MNHEY and CDR2 SMNVEV (reference sequence). Trimming stripped 0 bases from V and 6 bases from J, with 9 bases between. The CDR3 totals 13 residues. In nucleotides, the CDR3 is TGTGCCAGCAGTTTATCGGGGTTCCCCGAGCAGTACTTC. Encoded protein: CASSLSGFPEQYF.

This clonotype was seen a handful of times. The chain joins TRBV28 to TRBJ2-7; D not resolved. V shed 2 bases and J shed 4 bases, with 9 bases lying between them. Germline-derived CDR1 and CDR2 are MDHEN and SYDVKM. This CDR3 region has 13 residues. DNA of the CDR3: TGTGCCAGCAGTTTAGCCAGACTTTACGAGCAGTACTTC. This sequence encodes CASSLARLYEQYF.

The genes are TRBV15 and TRBJ1-2; TRBD1 might be the D (6 bases). Between the trimmed V and J ends, which lost 3 bases and 3 bases, there was a span of 14 bases. The CDR3 has 15 amino acids. Germline V lookup: CDR1 LNHNV, CDR2 YYDKDF (reference sequence). CDR3 sequence reads: CATSRGHPGDYGYTF. In DNA form, the CDR3 reads TGTGCCACCAGCAGGGGACACCCAGGAGACTATGGCTACACCTTC.

This clonotype has only one observation. One end of the junction is discordant with germline, which a read error may explain. The chain is built from TRBV20-1 and TRBJ2-3; 12 bases map to TRBD2. Germline assignment: CDR1 DFQATT and CDR2 SNEGSKA (reference sequence). This CDR3 contains 16 residues. In DNA, the CDR3 is TGCGGTGCTAGGGGGGAGACTAGCGGGAGATCGGATACGCAGTATTTT. Amino acids: CGARGETSGRSDTQYF.

The chain carries TRBV11-2 and TRBJ2-6; perhaps TRBD2 as D (5 bases). The CDR3 consists of 20 residues. In germline, CDR1 is SGHAT, CDR2 FQNNGV. With 5 bases removed from V and 2 bases from J, the gap between germline ends came to 25 bases. The CDR3 coding sequence is TGTGCCAGCAGCGAGGGCGCTAGAAGACAAACCTACCCTGGGGCCAACGTCCTGACTTTC. It is translated as CASSEGARRQTYPGANVLTF.

The count of this clonotype is one. The rearrangement joins TRBV29-1 to TRBJ1-1; 7 bases fit TRBD1. Germline CDR1 reads SQVTM; CDR2 reads ANQGSEA. Unmatched junction bases numbered 12, after V lost 7 bases and J lost 1 base. This CDR3 contains 15 residues. The CDR3 region is CSGKPDRVWNTEAFF. The CDR3 bases are TGCAGCGGCAAACCCGACAGGGTATGGAACACTGAAGCTTTCTTT.

The chain joins TRBV9 to TRBJ1-3, with TRBD1 identical over 7 bases. The CDR3 totals 12 residues. J gave up 2 bases and V 7 bases, and 0 bases lay outside the gene matches. The germline V gene has CDR1 SGDLS and CDR2 YYNGEE. The CDR3 region is CASGTAGNTIYF. DNA for the CDR3: TGTGCCAGCGGGACAGCTGGAAACACCATATATTTT.

The rearrangement uses TRBV2 and TRBJ2-2; D is unclear. Trimming pared 6 bases from V and 2 bases from J, leaving 13 bases between. The CDR3 sequence is 15 residues long. The germline V gene encodes CDR1 SNHLY and CDR2 FYNNEI. CDR3 bases: TGTGCCAGCAGGATAACGACTGTAAACACCGGGGAGCTGTTTTTT. It specifies CASRITTVNTGELFF.

This chain joins TRBV7-2 and TRBJ2-3; D uncertain. The V and J ends lost 1 base and 5 bases respectively, with 13 bases between them. Germline lookup yields CDR1 SGHTA and CDR2 FQGNSA. The CDR3 is made up of 15 amino acids. CDR3 region: CASSLGGSPRDTQYF. In DNA, the CDR3 is TGTGCCAGCAGCTTAGGAGGAAGTCCGCGAGATACGCAGTATTTT.

This rearrangement joins TRBV5-1 to TRBJ2-7, with a weak D call TRBD2 (7 bases). The end of the DNA aligns better with TRBJ2-5, so the J call may be wrong. In germline, CDR1 is SGHRS, CDR2 YFSETQ. The CDR3 runs 16 residues. The CDR3 coding sequence is TGCGCCAGCAGCATACAGGCAAGGGGGGGGAAGGAGACCCAGTACTTC. Protein product: CASSIQARGGKETQYF.

This clonotype was detected only a few times. This sequence joins TRBV4-1 and TRBJ2-7; D gene ambiguous. CDR3 size: 14 residues. V lost 4 bases to trimming and J lost 4 bases, with 14 bases between them. Germline V gene data show CDR1 as MGHRA and CDR2 as YSYEKL. The CDR3 sequence: CASSRESLGYEQYF. CDR3 sequence (DNA): TGCGCCAGCAGCCGAGAATCCCTCGGATACGAGCAGTACTTC.

This chain links TRBV4-2 with TRBJ2-5; D not resolved. From germline, CDR1 is LGHNA and CDR2 YNFKEQ. Deletions cut 1 base from V and 1 base from J, with 4 bases between. The length of the CDR3 is 13 residues. CDR3: CASSQGFQETQYF. The CDR3 DNA reads as TGTGCCAGCAGCCAAGGGTTCCAAGAGACCCAGTACTTC.

The chain has TRBV28 and TRBJ2-7; D is uncertain. The CDR3 runs 13 residues. The V and J ends lost 5 bases and 4 bases respectively, with 12 bases between them. The germline gives CDR1 MDHEN, CDR2 SYDVKM. The CDR3 loop reads CASSQYSRYEQYF. DNA for the CDR3: TGTGCCAGCAGTCAGTACTCTCGTTACGAGCAGTACTTC.

The V and J genes are TRBV6-5 and TRBJ2-5; TRBD2 matches at 10 bases. The DNA end favors TRBJ2-7, so the J call may be wrong. Germline-derived CDR1 and CDR2 are MNHEY and SVGAGI. The CDR3 totals 14 residues. The CDR3 sequence: CASSSLAGDYEQYF. In DNA, the CDR3 is TGTGCCAGCAGTTCTCTAGCGGGGGATTACGAGCAGTACTTC.